This TCR beta chain was documented in a study of shared clonotypes between healthy human individuals. The germline V and J ends were trimmed by 3 bases and 7 bases, with 14 bases remaining between them. Germline CDR1 is SGHRS and CDR2 is YFSETQ. CDR3 size: 13 residues. The protocol was immunoSEQ multiplex PCR, while the TCRdb copy is restricted to in-frame clones and leaves out a portion. The table includes 1,500,000 or so clones, roughly 98.5% detected once. The sample comprised naive CD4+ T cells sorted from blood. This sample's subset: CD45RA+ positively selected. The chain recombines TRBV5-1 with TRBJ2-7; D call uncertain. This TCR was recovered from a man between 25 and 39 years old in good health. The CDR3 region is CASSSRVTGEQYF. CDR3 sequence (DNA): TGCGCCAGCAGCTCACGTGTTACCGGAGAGCAGTACTTC. The variable domain in full, completed from reference TRBV5-1 and TRBJ2-7, reads KAGVTQTPRYLIKTRGQQVTLSCSPISGHRSVSWYQQTPGQGLQFLFEYFSETQRNKGNFPGRFSGRQFSNSRSEMNVSTLELGDSALYLCASSSRVTGEQYFGPGTRLTVT.